Listed below are T cell receptor beta chains from one sample, sequenced in a study of blood T cells in healthy people across ages. TCRdb used MiXCR to reprocess the 5' RACE reads, holding one entry per CDR3 protein. The sample holds more than 800,000 distinct CDR3 sequences, roughly 26% seen once. Sequencing was carried out using blood. The receptors come from an elderly woman in good health. The CDR3 runs from the conserved cysteine through the conserved F or W. Each record gives: CDR3 protein, CDR3 DNA, J gene, D gene, V gene, clone size. D genes are given only for firm matches. Only some rows state a clone size, as once, few, many or a class for expanded clones.

CASSSMGTTTNTEAFF,TGTGCCAGCAGCTCTATGGGGACGACTACGAACACTGAAGCTTTCTTT,TRBJ1-1,.,TRBV7-2,.
CSVLSRLGAHEQYF,TGCAGTGTCCTGTCCCGGTTAGGCGCCCACGAGCAGTACTTC,TRBJ2-7,.,TRBV20-1,.
CASTLSGPTNEKLFF,TGTGCCAGCACCCTATCAGGCCCGACTAATGAAAAACTGTTTTTT,TRBJ1-4,.,TRBV28,few
CASSLSVLVYNEQFF,TGTGCCAGCAGCTTAAGCGTGTTAGTCTACAATGAGCAGTTCTTC,TRBJ2-1,.,TRBV7-8,.
CASSPGGLRNTEAFF,TGTGCCAGCTCACCCGGCGGGCTACGAAACACTGAAGCTTTCTTT,TRBJ1-1,.,TRBV18,few
CAGSPNSDEQYF,TGTGCCGGCTCACCAAATTCGGATGAGCAGTACTTC,TRBJ2-7,.,TRBV18,.
CASSPATVMNTEAFF,TGTGCCAGCTCACCGGCCACAGTCATGAACACTGAAGCTTTCTTT,TRBJ1-1,.,TRBV18,.
CASSIRTDGYTF,TGTGCCAGCAGTATTCGGACAGACGGCTACACCTTC,TRBJ1-2,.,TRBV28,.
CASSVAGANTDTQYF,TGTGCCAGCAGTGTGGCGGGGGCCAACACAGATACGCAGTATTTT,TRBJ2-3,.,TRBV7-2,many
CASSYSGRPGSNQPQHF,TGTGCCAGCAGTTACTCTGGTCGCCCGGGGAGCAATCAGCCCCAGCATTTT,TRBJ1-5,.,TRBV6-6,many
CASSLWFIDYGYTF,TGTGCCAGCAGTTTATGGTTTATCGACTATGGCTACACCTTC,TRBJ1-2,.,TRBV12-3/TRBV12-4,many
CAISDGGRETQYF,TGTGCCATCAGTGATGGCGGGAGAGAGACCCAGTACTTC,TRBJ2-5,TRBD2,TRBV10-3,few
CAIRGTGAFTFYGYTF,TGTGCCATCAGGGGGACAGGGGCCTTTACCTTCTATGGCTACACCTTC,TRBJ1-2,TRBD1,TRBV10-3,few
CASSPRQDMANEKLFF,TGTGCCAGCTCACCACGACAGGATATGGCGAATGAAAAACTGTTTTTT,TRBJ1-4,.,TRBV18,.
CAGSLEGQGNEKLFF,TGCGCCGGCAGCTTGGAGGGCCAGGGAAATGAAAAACTGTTTTTT,TRBJ1-4,.,TRBV5-1,.
CAIGTGQFNSPLHF,TGTGCCATAGGAACGGGACAGTTTAATTCACCCCTCCACTTT,TRBJ1-6,TRBD1,TRBV10-3,many
CSASVGGAGTGYGYTF,TGCAGTGCTAGTGTGGGGGGAGCCGGGACAGGGTATGGCTACACCTTC,TRBJ1-2,TRBD1,TRBV20-1,many
CASVDTGNEQFF,TGCGCCAGCGTCGATACGGGCAATGAGCAGTTCTTC,TRBJ2-1,.,TRBV4-1,.
CASSFRRGQETQYF,TGTGCCAGCAGCTTCCGGCGGGGGCAAGAGACCCAGTACTTC,TRBJ2-5,TRBD2,TRBV5-5,many
CASSFDRRDNSPLHF,TGTGCCAGCAGCTTTGACAGGAGAGATAATTCACCCCTCCACTTT,TRBJ1-6,.,TRBV5-5,.
CASSHSRDRGTDTQYF,TGTGCCAGCAGCCATAGCCGGGACAGGGGAACAGATACGCAGTATTTT,TRBJ2-3,TRBD1,TRBV3-1,few
CASSLAGTGGIDTQYF,TGCGCCAGCAGCTTGGCCGGGACAGGGGGCATCGATACGCAGTATTTT,TRBJ2-3,TRBD1,TRBV5-1,many
CASSLRSRWQGKETQYF,TGTGCCAGCAGCTTAAGGTCTAGGTGGCAGGGAAAAGAGACCCAGTACTTC,TRBJ2-5,.,TRBV7-2,.
CASSSDRARDTEAFF,TGTGCCAGCAGCTCAGACAGGGCCCGAGACACTGAAGCTTTCTTT,TRBJ1-1,TRBD1,TRBV7-2,few